This entry lists 16 T cell receptor beta chains sequenced from one sample in a study of shared T cell receptors in the human thymus. Clones were sequenced by immunoSEQ multiplex PCR, and TCRdb holds only the in-frame ones, with some missing. Among hundreds of thousands of clones listed, around 78% were seen once. The same sample was also used in a study of human thymus T cells.

The specimen sequenced was thymocytes. The receptor set was obtained from a boy in the first two years of life with a congenital heart defect.

The chain couples TRBV9 to TRBJ2-6; possible D gene TRBD2, 7 bases. V was shortened by 4 bases and J by 0 bases, with 23 bases between the two germline ends. The CDR3 is 20 residues long. Germline CDR1 SGDLS, CDR2 YYNGEE. CDR3 sequence reads: CASSPPWGGQDSSGANVLTF. The CDR3 region has the DNA TGTGCCAGCAGCCCTCCCTGGGGGGGGCAAGACAGCTCTGGGGCCAACGTCCTGACTTTC.

A few counts support this clone. The rearrangement links TRBV2 to TRBJ1-1; D perhaps matches TRBD1 (5 bases). This CDR3 contains 16 residues. CDR1 SNHLY and CDR2 FYNNEI come from the germline V gene. V was trimmed by 7 bases and J by 0 bases, leaving 18 bases between them. CDR3 amino acids: CASMEVGGTMNTEAFF. CDR3 bases: TGTGCCAGCATGGAGGTTGGGGGGACGATGAACACTGAAGCTTTCTTT.

V and J are TRBV6-4 and TRBJ2-2, with a possible D match to TRBD1 (7 bases). V lost 6 bases and J lost 3, with 14 bases in between. The germline V gene has CDR1 MRHNA and CDR2 SNTAGT. This CDR3 is built from 15 residues. The CDR3 region has the DNA TGTGCCAGCAGATTAGACAGGGAGGACACCGGGGAGCTGTTTTTT. Translating gives CASRLDREDTGELFF.

The chain recombines TRBV14 with TRBJ2-7; D might be TRBD2 (5 bases). This CDR3 spans 16 amino acids. Trimming removed 0 bases at V and 2 bases at J, with 14 bases between. Per germline, CDR1 SGHDN and CDR2 FVKESK. The CDR3 nucleotides read TGTGCCAGCAGCCAAGAGGGCGTCGGGATCCCCTACGAGCAGTACTTC. It codes for CASSQEGVGIPYEQYF.

J is TRBJ2-4 and V is TRBV7-2; the match to TRBD1 covers 7 bases. The CDR3 is 13 residues long. CDR1 and CDR2 from the germline V gene are SGHTA and FQGNSA. With V trimmed by 5 bases and J by 6 bases, 4 bases remained unmatched. CDR3 in DNA: TGTGCCAGCAGCCAGGGGGACGGAAACATTCAGTACTTC. Translating it yields CASSQGDGNIQYF. Full variable domain (remainder filled in from reference TRBV7-2 and TRBJ2-4): GAGVSQSPSNKVTEKGKDVELRCDPISGHTALYWYRQSLGQGLEFLIYFQGNSAPDKSGLPSDRFSAERTGGSVSTLTIQRTQQEDSAVYLCASSQGDGNIQYFGAGTRLSVL.

For the CDR3, the DNA is TGTGCCAGCGTCTCCCCGGGGGGGGCGATCTACGAGCAGTACTTC. Translating gives CASVSPGGAIYEQYF. The chain combines TRBV7-8 with TRBJ2-7; 8 bases line up with TRBD2. Germline V gives CDR1 SGHVS, CDR2 FQNEAQ. V was clipped by 8 bases and J by 3 bases; unmatched bases: 12. The CDR3 has 15 residues. The whole variable domain, filled in from reference TRBV7-8 and TRBJ2-7, reads GAGVSQSPRYKVAKRGQDVALRCDPISGHVSLFWYQQALGQGPEFLTYFQNEAQLDKSGLPSDRFFAERPEGSVSTLKIQRTQQEDSAVYLCASVSPGGAIYEQYFGPGTRLTVT.

The V call is TRBV13, the J call TRBJ2-5; TRBD2 matches at 14 bases. Looked up from germline, CDR1 is PRHDT and CDR2 is FYEKMQ (reference sequence). The CDR3 covers 18 residues. The trim removed 5 bases at V and 0 bases at J, leaving 8 bases unmatched. The CDR3 sequence is CASSRTSGRTFYQETQYF. The CDR3 DNA reads TGTGCCAGCAGCAGGACTAGCGGGAGGACCTTTTACCAAGAGACCCAGTACTTC.

The gene calls are TRBV15 and TRBJ2-7, with D possibly matching TRBD2 (6 bases). The germline CDR1 and CDR2 sequences are LNHNV and YYDKDF (reference sequence). The CDR3 sequence is 14 residues long. The V gene lost 0 bases and the J gene lost 7 bases, with 13 bases spanning the gap. The CDR3 coding sequence is TGTGCCACCAGCAGAGATGTTGCTGGGAGGGAGCAGTACTTC. Amino acid sequence: CATSRDVAGREQYF. The full variable domain, its missing parts supplied by reference TRBV15 and TRBJ2-7, is DAMVIQNPRYQVTQFGKPVTLSCSQTLNHNVMYWYQQKSSQAPKLLFHYYDKDFNNEADTPDNFQSRRPNTSFCFLDIRSPGLGDTAMYLCATSRDVAGREQYFGPGTRLTVT.

This clone was recorded a few times. The V gene is TRBV4-3, the J gene TRBJ2-7; D remains ambiguous. This CDR3 is 14 amino acids long. Deletions cut 0 bases from V and 8 bases from J, with 14 bases between. Germline V lookup: CDR1 LGHNA, CDR2 YSLEER. The CDR3 sequence: CASSQDRAESKQYF. The CDR3 DNA follows: TGCGCCAGCAGCCAAGATCGTGCGGAAAGCAAGCAGTACTTC.

J is TRBJ2-7 and V is TRBV7-9; 11 positions match TRBD2. Germline V gene sequence: CDR1 SEHNR, CDR2 FQNEAQ (reference sequence). With 5 bases clipped from V and 5 bases from J, the junction kept 2 bases outside the gene matches. The CDR3 loop spans 13 amino acids. CDR3 region: CASSLTSGDEQYF. Here the CDR3 DNA reads TGTGCCAGCAGCCTGACTAGCGGGGACGAGCAGTACTTC.

This clone was seen a single time. The chain carries TRBV5-1 and TRBJ2-5, with D possibly matching TRBD1 (6 bases). This CDR3 has 13 amino acids. V lost 0 bases and J 5 bases, leaving 8 bases between the germline ends. CDR1 is SGHRS, CDR2 YFSETQ, per germline. CDR3 nucleotides: TGCGCCAGCAGCTTGGGGCAGGGGGAGACCCAGTACTTC. It yields the protein CASSLGQGETQYF.

This chain links TRBV5-1 with TRBJ1-2; no clear D gene. Trimming pared 0 bases from V and 4 bases from J, leaving 16 bases between. Germline lookup yields CDR1 SGHRS and CDR2 YFSETQ. The CDR3 runs 16 residues. The CDR3 region is CASSLEEGSVGYGYTF. The CDR3 coding sequence is TGCGCCAGCAGCTTGGAGGAGGGATCCGTGGGCTATGGCTACACCTTC.

This clone was counted only a few times. The chain couples TRBV19 to TRBJ1-3; TRBD1 might be the D (6 bases). Germline assignment: CDR1 LNHDA and CDR2 SQIVND (reference sequence). The CDR3 contains 14 residues. Trimming took 3 bases from V and 4 from J, leaving 10 bases between them. The CDR3 here is CASSIRQGGNTIYF. In DNA, the CDR3 is TGTGCCAGTAGTATTCGGCAGGGGGGAAACACCATATATTTT.

This clone was seen only once. The chain is built from TRBV7-2 and TRBJ2-5; 8 bases line up with TRBD2. The tail of the sequence fits TRBJ2-7 better, so the J call may be wrong. The germline V gene encodes CDR1 SGHTA and CDR2 FQGNSA. The CDR3 sequence is 15 residues long. DNA for the CDR3: TGTGCCAGCAGCCCTAGCGGGCCAAGCTCCTACGAGCAGTACTTC. It codes for CASSPSGPSSYEQYF.

This chain uses TRBV27 with TRBJ2-7, with a weak D call TRBD2 (5 bases). Trimming removed 5 bases from V and 0 bases from J, with 14 bases in between. Per the germline V gene, CDR1 is MNHEY and CDR2 is SMNVEV (reference sequence). This CDR3 is built from 15 residues. The CDR3 protein is CASSAPGIDSYEQYF. CDR3 DNA: TGTGCCAGCAGTGCTCCCGGGATCGACTCCTACGAGCAGTACTTC.

V usage is TRBV4-2 and J usage is TRBJ2-7; maybe TRBD1 (5 bases). Germline V gene lookup returns CDR1 LGHNA and CDR2 YNFKEQ. Trimming left V 5 bases short and J 3 bases short, with 11 bases between. The CDR3 spans 13 residues. Here the CDR3 DNA reads TGTGCCAGCAGCTTCCGCCAGGGCTACGAGCAGTACTTC. It encodes CASSFRQGYEQYF.